The entry below gives a single T cell receptor (beta chain) sequence along with its context. This entry is derived from a study of blood T cell repertoires in COVID-19. Sequenced by immunoSEQ multiplex PCR; TCRdb stores in-frame clones only, minus some. The table shows 150,000 to 200,000 clones, with almost 85% occurring only once. The sequencing input was peripheral blood. The clonotype was recovered from a woman over 75 with acute or convalescent COVID-19.

CDR3 coding DNA: TGTGCCAGTAGTCTGGTCCTCCGGGATCCGGGAAACACCATATATTTT. Translating gives CASSLVLRDPGNTIYF. The chain has TRBV19 and TRBJ1-3; D gene uncertain. CDR1 LNHDA and CDR2 SQIVND come from the germline V gene (reference sequence). The CDR3 length is 16 residues. Trimming shortened V by 5 bases and J by 4 bases, and 18 bases separated the two germline ends.